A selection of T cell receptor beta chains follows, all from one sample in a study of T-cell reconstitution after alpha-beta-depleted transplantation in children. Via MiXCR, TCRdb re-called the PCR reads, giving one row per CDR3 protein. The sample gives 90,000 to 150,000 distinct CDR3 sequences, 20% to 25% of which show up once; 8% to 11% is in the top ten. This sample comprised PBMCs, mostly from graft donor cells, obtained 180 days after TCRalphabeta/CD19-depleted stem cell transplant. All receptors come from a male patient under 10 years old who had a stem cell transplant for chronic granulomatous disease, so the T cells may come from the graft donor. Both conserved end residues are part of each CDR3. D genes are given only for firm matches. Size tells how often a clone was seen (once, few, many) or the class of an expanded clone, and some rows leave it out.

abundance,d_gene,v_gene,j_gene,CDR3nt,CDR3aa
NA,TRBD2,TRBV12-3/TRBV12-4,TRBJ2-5,TGTGCCAGCAGCTACCGGACTAGCGGGAGGAAAGAGACCCAGTACTTC,CASSYRTSGRKETQYF
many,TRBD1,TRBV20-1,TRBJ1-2,TGCAGTGCCACGACAGGGATCGCCTATGGCTACACCTTC,CSATTGIAYGYTF
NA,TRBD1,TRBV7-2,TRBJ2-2,TGTGCCAGCAGCCGGGACAGCAACACCGGGGAGCTGTTTTTT,CASSRDSNTGELFF
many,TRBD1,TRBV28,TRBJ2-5,TGTGCCAGCAGTCCTACAGGGGTAGAGACCCAGTACTTC,CASSPTGVETQYF
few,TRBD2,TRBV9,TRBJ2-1,TGTGCCAGCAGCTCAAGACTAGCGGAGCACAATGAGCAGTTCTTC,CASSSRLAEHNEQFF
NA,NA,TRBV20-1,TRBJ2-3,TGCAGTGCTGGGGACACCAATACGCAGTATTTT,CSAGDTNTQYF
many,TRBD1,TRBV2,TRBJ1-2,TGTGCCAGCAGGAGAGGGACAGGGCGGTTGGACGGCTACACCTTC,CASRRGTGRLDGYTF
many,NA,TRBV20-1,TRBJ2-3,TGCAGTGCTCCCAGGGACTTCACAGATACGCAGTATTTT,CSAPRDFTDTQYF
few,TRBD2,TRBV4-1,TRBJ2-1,TGCGCCAGCAGCCAAAGACCGGGACTAGCGGAACCAAGCTCCTACAATGAGCAGTTCTTC,CASSQRPGLAEPSSYNEQFF
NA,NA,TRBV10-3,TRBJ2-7,TGTGCCATCAGTGTTCCCGGGACCCGTAGCTCCTACGAGCAGTACTTC,CAISVPGTRSSYEQYF
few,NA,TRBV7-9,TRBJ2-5,TGTGCCAGCTCTGAGTACCAAGAGACCCAGTACTTC,CASSEYQETQYF
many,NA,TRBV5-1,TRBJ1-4,TGCGCCAGCAGCCCAGGACGGGGAACTAATGAAAAACTGTTTTTT,CASSPGRGTNEKLFF
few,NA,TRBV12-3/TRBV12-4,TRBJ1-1,TGTGCCAGCAGCCTACGGAACCGTCAGGCTGAAGCTTTCTTT,CASSLRNRQAEAFF
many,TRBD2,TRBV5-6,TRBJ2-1,TGTGCCAGCAGCCTGCCGGGACTAGAATCCTACAATGAGCAGTTCTTC,CASSLPGLESYNEQFF
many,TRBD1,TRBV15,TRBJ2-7,TGTGCCACCAGCAGAGATTACAGGGGTCTAAACGAGCAGTACTTC,CATSRDYRGLNEQYF
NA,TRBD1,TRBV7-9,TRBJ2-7,TGTGCCAGCAGCCCAACCTCGGGGGGGACAGGGGACTACGAGCAGTACTTC,CASSPTSGGTGDYEQYF
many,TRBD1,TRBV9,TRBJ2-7,TGTGCCAGCAGCGTAGGAGCGGGACAGGGCTCCTACGAGCAGTACTTC,CASSVGAGQGSYEQYF
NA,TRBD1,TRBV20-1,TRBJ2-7,TGCAGTGCTAGAGATCGGGACAGAAACTCCTACGAGCAGTACTTC,CSARDRDRNSYEQYF
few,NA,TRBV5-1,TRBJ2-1,TGCGCCAGCAGCCGGATTGATGAGCAGTTCTTC,CASSRIDEQFF
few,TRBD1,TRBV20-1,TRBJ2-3,TGCAGTGCGGCCGCTTGGACAGGGATGACCACAGATACGCAGTATTTT,CSAAAWTGMTTDTQYF
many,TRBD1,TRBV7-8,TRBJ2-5,TGTGCCAGCAGCTTGCCGGGACAGACACAAGAGACCCAGTACTTC,CASSLPGQTQETQYF
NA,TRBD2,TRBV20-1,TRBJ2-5,TGCAGTGCTTGGCCGACTAGCGGGAGGGGGGGGCCACAAGAGACCCAGTACTTC,CSAWPTSGRGGPQETQYF
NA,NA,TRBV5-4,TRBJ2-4,TGTGCCAGCAGCTTGGGATCCGACCAAAATAAAAACATTCAGTACTTC,CASSLGSDQNKNIQYF
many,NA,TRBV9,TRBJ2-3,TGTGCCAGCAGCCCCTTGGGGGAGGATACGCAGTATTTT,CASSPLGEDTQYF
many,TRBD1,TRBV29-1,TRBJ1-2,TGCAGCGCGGGACAGAACTATGGCTACACCTTC,CSAGQNYGYTF
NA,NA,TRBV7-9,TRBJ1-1,TGTGCCAGCAGCCCCTCAGCTATGAACACTGAAGCTTTCTTT,CASSPSAMNTEAFF
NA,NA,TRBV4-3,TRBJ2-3,TGCGCCAGCAGCCAAGTTGGGCGGAACACAGATACGCAGTATTTT,CASSQVGRNTDTQYF
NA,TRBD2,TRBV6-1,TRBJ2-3,TGTGCCAGCAGGAAGACTAGCGGGGGGCTCAAAATACCAACTAGCACAGATACGCAGTATTTT,CASRKTSGGLKIPTSTDTQYF
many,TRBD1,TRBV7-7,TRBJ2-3,TGTGCCAGCAGCTTTCTTCCGGGACAGGGTTTGTATTTT,CASSFLPGQGLYF